Listed below are T cell receptor beta chains from one sample, sequenced in a study of shared clonotypes between healthy human individuals. Measured with immunoSEQ multiplex PCR; TCRdb has only the in-frame clones, and not every one. The sample holds over a million clones, more than 95% seen once. Sequenced sample: naive CD4+ T cells sorted from blood. The receptors originated from a man aged 30-40 years in good health. CDR3s include the opening cysteine and the closing phenylalanine or tryptophan. Each record gives: V gene, J gene, D gene, CDR3 protein, CDR3 DNA. The D gene is left open where the match is weak.

V: TRBV30; J: TRBJ2-2; D: NA; CDR3: CAWRVSGNTGELFF; DNA: TGTGCCTGGAGAGTCTCCGGGAACACCGGGGAGCTGTTTTTT
V: TRBV19; J: TRBJ1-1; D: NA; CDR3: CASTTGGAEAFF; DNA: TGTGCCAGTACTACGGGGGGGGCCGAAGCTTTCTTT
V: TRBV7-2; J: TRBJ2-7; D: NA; CDR3: CASSRQHYEQYF; DNA: TGTGCCAGCAGCCGACAGCACTACGAGCAGTACTTC
V: TRBV18; J: TRBJ2-3; D: NA; CDR3: CASSPTATDTQYF; DNA: TGTGCCAGCTCACCGACAGCCACAGATACGCAGTATTTT
V: TRBV7-2; J: TRBJ2-7; D: NA; CDR3: CASSFSYEQYF; DNA: TGTGCCAGCAGCTTTTCATACGAGCAGTACTTC
V: TRBV7-9; J: TRBJ2-7; D: TRBD2; CDR3: CASTKMGREGSEQYF; DNA: TGTGCCAGCACCAAAATGGGGCGGGAGGGAAGCGAGCAGTACTTC
V: TRBV27; J: TRBJ2-1; D: TRBD2; CDR3: CASSLLREGQGPLDNEQFF; DNA: TGTGCCAGCAGTTTGCTCCGGGAGGGCCAGGGGCCCCTCGACAATGAGCAGTTCTTC
V: TRBV5-1; J: TRBJ2-6; D: TRBD1; CDR3: CASSLVRLGQGSGANVLTF; DNA: TGCGCCAGCAGCTTGGTGAGGCTGGGACAGGGTTCGGGGGCCAACGTCCTGACTTTC
V: TRBV6-1; J: TRBJ2-1; D: NA; CDR3: CASTGSRGHNEQFF; DNA: TGTGCCAGCACCGGGTCGAGAGGACACAATGAGCAGTTCTTC
V: TRBV19; J: TRBJ2-2; D: TRBD2; CDR3: CASLTAGGGTGELFF; DNA: TGTGCCAGCCTAACAGCGGGAGGGGGCACCGGGGAGCTGTTTTTT
V: TRBV7-9; J: TRBJ2-3; D: NA; CDR3: CASSLRSSAYTDTQYF; DNA: TGTGCCAGCAGCTTACGTTCCTCTGCGTATACGGATACGCAGTATTTT
V: TRBV10-1; J: TRBJ2-1; D: TRBD2; CDR3: CASSDQAGVNNEQFF; DNA: TGCGCCAGCAGTGATCAAGCGGGAGTCAACAATGAGCAGTTCTTC
V: TRBV19; J: TRBJ2-1; D: TRBD2; CDR3: CASSILRLAGSYNEQFF; DNA: TGTGCCAGTAGTATTTTACGACTAGCGGGATCCTACAATGAGCAGTTCTTC
V: TRBV4-2; J: TRBJ2-3; D: NA; CDR3: CASSANHRVGTDTQYF; DNA: TGTGCCAGCAGCGCGAACCACAGGGTTGGTACAGATACGCAGTATTTT
V: TRBV7-8; J: TRBJ2-3; D: NA; CDR3: CASTLRDGDTQYF; DNA: TGTGCCAGCACTCTGAGGGACGGGGATACGCAGTATTTT